Sequencing of this T cell receptor beta chain was carried out in a study of glioma-infiltrating T cells (dated by TCRdb to 2015 to 2016). Context from the whole study: Low-grade gliomas were WHO grade II oligodendrogliomas or astrocytomas, and glioblastomas were WHO grade IV tumors sampled at initial rather than recurrent diagnosis. Glioma patients received dexamethasone for six or fewer days before surgery. Sequencing coverage of about 4- to 11-fold of about a million peripheral T cells was targeted for blood libraries. Glioma tissue, non-neoplastic brain tissue and matched peripheral blood mononuclear cells were used as sources from which TCR alpha- and beta-chain repertoires were sequenced. To measure divergence between tissue and blood T-cell populations, each tissue-infiltrating repertoire was compared with the peripheral blood repertoire of the same patient. The paired cohort comprised three low-grade glioma patients, several primary glioblastoma patients and three non-glioma patients contributing non-neoplastic brain tissue. Overall study outcomes, separate from this receptor: Group comparisons rested on small numbers: three non-neoplastic, three low-grade glioma and several glioblastoma patients. Very few CDR3 sequences were shared between tissue and blood, attributed to high CDR3 diversity and limited sampling. A signature set of shared blood CDR3 motifs marked patients with low tissue-blood divergence and was depleted in highly divergent patients. In non-neoplastic patients, VJ-independent divergence between tissue and blood fell below expectation, whereas in all gliomas, and especially in low-grade gliomas, the divergence rose above expectation.

TCR alpha and beta CDR3 regions were amplified with the iRepertoire nested amplicon-rescue multiplex PCR (arm-PCR) platform from RNA. The input for one-step reverse transcription and amplification was roughly 100-450 ng of either tissue mRNA or PBMC total RNA. Following bead purification, Illumina adapters were added by a secondary multiplex PCR, and libraries between 200 and 400 bp were gel-purified. Internal 6-nucleotide barcodes were carried by the libraries and were used for demultiplexing. Sequencing of the libraries was done on an Illumina MiSeq using 2x220 or 2x250 nucleotide paired-end reads. The original methods were these. Paired reads were merged with FLASH 1.2.11 and aligned to the GRCh37 human genome with BWA-MEM before extracting TRA and TRB reads. V and J assignment used an IMGT-derived reference of cassette sequences and CDR3 motifs that included pseudogenes. Three-frame translation of reads was performed, and productive CDR3s were defined as those with a C...FGXG motif and no stop codons. Clonotypes were defined as unique combinations of V-J cassette pair and CDR3 amino acid sequence. Reads were filtered by Hamming distance, thresholded by each sample's sequence error rate in mapped regions. The public reads were run again by TCRdb, first through fastp at Q25 and then through MiXCR, and only productive beta chains were kept. Here each entry gathers all rows of one CDR3 protein and keeps the most common genes and DNA. For this entry, the V and J calls and clone size follow TCRdb and not the study's own pipeline. For this sample there are a few hundred thousand distinct CDR3 sequences; 41% appear just once. The ten largest clonotypes hold more than 10% of the sample.

Taken from cysteine to phenylalanine, the CDR3 has 15 residues. The sequence is cut down to CDR3 DNA, 45 bases in frame from base 1. V has 1 base trimmed and J has 10 bases trimmed; junction bases matching no gene number 12. For CDR1 and CDR2, the germline V gene lists SQVTM and ANQGSEA. As for this clonotype: It lacks a known antigen. No per-base quality is available; no much larger clone lies one base away.

Surgical brain or tumor specimens were cryofrozen in liquid nitrogen immediately after resection, and peripheral blood cells were collected concurrently. The TCR comes from a human donor with low-grade glioma or glioblastoma, undergoing nonglioma brain surgery, or in good health (not recorded which). Sequenced sample: glioma tissue, nonneoplastic brain tissue, or PBMCs (not recorded which). This receptor chain uses TRBV29-1 and TRBJ2-1; TRBD1 lines up with 8 middle nucleotides. The DNA sequence is given as TGCAGCGTTGAAGCTAGGGCAGGGGGCTCCTACGAGCAGTTCTTC. This gives the protein CSVEARAGGSYEQFF.